The rows below give T cell receptor beta chains drawn from one sample of a study of cytomegalovirus exposure and HLA in healthy donors. This table comes from immunoSEQ multiplex PCR, and its TCRdb copy is limited to in-frame clones, with some not included. This sample has around 200,000 clones, with approximately 80% found just once. Sequenced: PBMCs. The source is a girl aged 2-10 years in good health and CMV-seronegative. Each CDR3 is given with its conserved first and last residue. The D gene is left open where the match is weak. Clone size appears in some rows only: once, few, many, or a class for an expanded clone.

d_call cdr3_length j_call clone_size v_call cdr3_nt cdr3_aa
TRBD1 16 TRBJ2-1 NA TRBV13 TGTGCCAGCAGCCCTAGGGCTTCCCTACAGGGGCTGCGGCAGTTCTTC CASSPRASLQGLRQFF
TRBD2 15 TRBJ2-5 NA TRBV7-3 TGTGCCAGCAGCCCCGGAATAGCGGGGCAAGAGACCCAGTACTTC CASSPGIAGQETQYF
TRBD1 14 TRBJ2-7 NA TRBV13 TGTGCCAGCAGCTTACTTGGACAGGGGACCGAGCAGTACTTC CASSLLGQGTEQYF
NA 14 TRBJ1-5 NA TRBV19 TGTGCCAGTAGCCCCGGGACAACCGATCAGCCCCAGCATTTT CASSPGTTDQPQHF
NA 15 TRBJ1-6 NA TRBV2 TGTGCCAGCAGACAAAACGGAGAGATTAATTCACCCCTCCACTTT CASRQNGEINSPLHF
NA 13 TRBJ1-1 few TRBV5-6 TGTGCCAGCAGCTTGCCCGGAGACCCTGAAGCTTTCTTT CASSLPGDPEAFF
NA 15 TRBJ1-1 NA TRBV18 TGTGCCAGCTCACCATCTCCAGGGTTGAACACTGAAGCTTTCTTT CASSPSPGLNTEAFF
TRBD1 14 TRBJ1-6 NA TRBV6-5 TGTGCCAGCAGTTACCACAGGGGGCCCTCACCCCTCCACTTT CASSYHRGPSPLHF
TRBD1 15 TRBJ1-2 NA TRBV7-9 TGTGCCAGCAGCTTAGGTTCGACAGGGGGCGGCGGCTACACCTTC CASSLGSTGGGGYTF
TRBD1 16 TRBJ2-1 few TRBV18 TGTGCCAGCTCACCACCTACAGGGGCCAATAACAATGAGCAGTTCTTC CASSPPTGANNNEQFF
NA 15 TRBJ2-1 few TRBV9 TGTGCCAGCAGCGGGGGGACTTCTTCCTACAATGAGCAGTTCTTC CASSGGTSSYNEQFF
TRBD2 16 TRBJ2-1 NA TRBV19 TGTGCCAGTAGTCCCCTGGGGGGGGGTGTCTACAATGAGCAGTTCTTC CASSPLGGGVYNEQFF
NA 10 TRBJ1-3 NA TRBV21-1 TGTGCTCCTGCCCGAGGGACCATATATTTT CAPARGTIYF
NA 15 TRBJ1-1 NA TRBV2 TGTGCCAGCAGCCCAAGTGGCAGAATGAACACTGAAGCTTTCTTT CASSPSGRMNTEAFF
TRBD2 14 TRBJ2-1 NA TRBV2 TGTGCCAGCATGGGGCGGGGGTCCTACAATGAGCAGTTCTTC CASMGRGSYNEQFF
NA 17 TRBJ2-1 NA TRBV5-1 TGCGCCAGCAGCTTGGCCTCTACCCTCTGGTCCTACAATGAGCAGTTCTTC CASSLASTLWSYNEQFF
NA 15 TRBJ2-2 once TRBV19 TGTGCCAGTCACTCAGGGATATCGAACACCGGGGAGCTGTTTTTT CASHSGISNTGELFF
NA 14 TRBJ1-5 NA TRBV21-1 TGTGCCAGCAGCACCCGGGGGAACAATCAGCCCCAGCATTTT CASSTRGNNQPQHF
TRBD1 14 TRBJ1-6 NA TRBV2 TGTGCCAGCATTGGGACAGGGCTTAATTCACCCCTCCACTTT CASIGTGLNSPLHF
NA 11 TRBJ1-2 NA TRBV30 TGTGCCTGGAGTAGAGGTGGTGGCTACACCTTC CAWSRGGGYTF
TRBD2 19 TRBJ2-7 NA TRBV4-1 TGCGCCAGCAGCCAATTTTTCTTCGCCCTTAGCGGGGGCTTGTACGAGCAGTACTTC CASSQFFFALSGGLYEQYF
NA 12 TRBJ2-4 NA TRBV5-5 TGTGCCAGCAGCGAGGACAGAAACATTCAGTACTTC CASSEDRNIQYF
TRBD2 14 TRBJ2-5 NA TRBV2 TGTGCCAGCAGTGAATCTGCTAGCGGGGAGACCCAGTACTTC CASSESASGETQYF
TRBD1 16 TRBJ1-6 NA TRBV7-9 TGTGCCAGCAGCCCAGACAGGGGGCCACATAATTCACCCCTCCACTTT CASSPDRGPHNSPLHF
NA 11 TRBJ1-1 NA TRBV7-2 TGTGCCAGCTCGGGTGGCCTTGAAGCTTTCTTT CASSGGLEAFF
TRBD1 15 TRBJ2-7 NA TRBV4-1 TGCGCCAGCAGCCAAGCCGGGGACAGCCTCTACGAGCAGTACTTC CASSQAGDSLYEQYF
NA 12 TRBJ2-7 NA TRBV6-1 TGTGCCAGCACCACCCAGGTATACGAGCAGTACTTC CASTTQVYEQYF
TRBD1 14 TRBJ2-5 NA TRBV25-1 TGTGCCAGCAGTGTGGGACAGGGGGTGGAGACCCAGTACTTC CASSVGQGVETQYF
TRBD1 14 TRBJ1-2 NA TRBV5-4 TGTGCCAGCAGCCTTCCGGACAGGGGGTCCGGCTACACCTTC CASSLPDRGSGYTF
NA 15 TRBJ2-7 few TRBV15 TGTGCCACCAGCAGAGATAGGGAGAGCTCCTACGAGCAGTACTTC CATSRDRESSYEQYF
NA 14 TRBJ2-2 few TRBV6-1 TGTGCCAGCAGTGAACAGGGTTCCGCCGGGGAGCTGTTTTTT CASSEQGSAGELFF